The 27 T cell receptor beta chains below all came from one sample that was sequenced in a study of identical twins. TCRdb passed the 5' RACE reads through MiXCR, listing each CDR3 protein once. This table has approximately 220,000 distinct CDR3 sequences, around 10% appearing once. Sequenced input: memory (CD45RO+) T cells sorted from blood. These receptor sequences come from a woman aged 18-29 years in good health.

This clonotype has more than one count but fewer than ten. This rearrangement joins TRBV6-2 or TRBV6-3 to TRBJ2-1; D not certain. Trimming shortened V by 0 bases and J by 9 bases, and 18 bases separated the two germline ends. The CDR3 runs to 16 residues. Per the germline V gene, CDR1 is MNHEY and CDR2 is SVGEGT. CDR3 in amino acids: CASSYSAVQKDCEQFF. The CDR3 DNA reads TGTGCCAGCAGTTACTCCGCGGTTCAAAAGGATTGTGAGCAGTTCTTC.

This clonotype has just a few counts. V is TRBV9 and J is TRBJ2-2; the match to TRBD1 covers 8 bases. The CDR3 sequence is 17 residues long. Germline CDR1 is SGDLS and CDR2 is YYNGEE. V shed 3 bases, J shed 5 bases, and the junction held 12 bases outside the gene matches. The CDR3 loop is CASSGSSGTGGTGELFF. The DNA of the CDR3 is TGTGCCAGCAGCGGGAGCTCCGGGACAGGAGGGACCGGGGAGCTGTTTTTT.

A few counts support this clonotype. V gene TRBV29-1 combines with J gene TRBJ1-2; D gene ambiguous. Germline CDR1 reads SQVTM; CDR2 reads ANQGSEA. The CDR3 consists of 11 residues. Trimming stripped 6 bases from V and 4 bases from J, with 9 bases between. In nucleotides, the CDR3 is TGCAGCGTGACAACCGGCTATGGCTACACCTTC. It translates to CSVTTGYGYTF.

This clonotype showed up many times. The chain combines TRBV27 with TRBJ1-1, with a tentative D call TRBD1 (5 bases). The CDR3 spans 13 residues. V lost 4 bases to trimming and J lost 5 bases, with 11 bases between them. Germline V gives CDR1 MNHEY, CDR2 SMNVEV (reference sequence). The CDR3 DNA sequence: TGTGCCAGCAGTTCCCACGGGGGAACTGAAGCTTTCTTT. It translates to CASSSHGGTEAFF.

This clonotype was counted at least ten times. V gene TRBV9 combines with J gene TRBJ1-2; D is possibly TRBD1 (5 bases). This CDR3 comprises 15 residues. V lost 3 bases, J lost 4 bases, and 16 bases lay in between. Per the germline V gene, CDR1 is SGDLS and CDR2 is YYNGEE. The CDR3 region is CASSAGTGLSYGYTF. Written as DNA, the CDR3 is TGTGCCAGCAGCGCCGGGACGGGTCTATCCTATGGCTACACCTTC.

The chain recombines TRBV5-1 with TRBJ2-1; unclear D gene. From germline, CDR1 is SGHRS and CDR2 YFSETQ. V lost 0 bases and J 7 bases, leaving 11 bases between the germline ends. The CDR3 length is 14 residues. In nucleotides, the CDR3 is TGCGCCAGCAGCTTGGCCGTGGGCCGGAATGAGCAGTTCTTC. Residues: CASSLAVGRNEQFF.

A few counts support this clonotype. CDR3 region: CASSPGQLYGDTQYF. Written as DNA, the CDR3 is TGTGCCAGCAGCCCCGGACAGCTTTACGGAGATACGCAGTATTTT. This chain links TRBV7-9 with TRBJ2-3, with a weak D call TRBD1 (6 bases). Germline V lookup: CDR1 SEHNR, CDR2 FQNEAQ (reference sequence). V was cut by 5 bases and J by 5 bases, with 17 bases left in between. The CDR3 consists of 15 residues. Full variable domain (missing parts from reference TRBV7-9 and TRBJ2-3): DTGVSQNPRHKITKRGQNVTFRCDPISEHNRLYWYRQTLGQGPEFLTYFQNEAQLEKSRLLSDRFSAERPKGSFSTLEIQRTEQGDSAMYLCASSPGQLYGDTQYFGPGTRLTVL.

V is TRBV18 and J is TRBJ2-7; D is ambiguous. CDR1 and CDR2 from the germline V gene are KGHSH and LQKENI. This CDR3 contains 14 residues. With 2 bases removed from V and 0 bases from J, the gap between germline ends came to 8 bases. CDR3 residues: CASSPGRVSYEQYF. The CDR3 nucleotides read TGTGCCAGCTCACCAGGAAGGGTCTCCTACGAGCAGTACTTC.

The chain links TRBV6-5 to TRBJ2-1; TRBD2 matches at 9 bases. The CDR3 runs to 15 residues. V lost 2 bases to trimming and J lost 9 bases; unmatched junction nucleotides: 8. In germline, CDR1 is MNHEY, CDR2 SVGAGI. The CDR3 loop reads CASSYPAGGLGEQFF. The CDR3 DNA reads TGTGCCAGCAGTTACCCAGCGGGGGGACTAGGTGAGCAGTTCTTC.

This clonotype was recorded a few times. The V call is TRBV7-9, the J call TRBJ1-1; TRBD1 matches 9 bases. There are 16 residues in the CDR3. Germline loops: CDR1 SEHNR, CDR2 FQNEAQ (reference sequence). V was pared by 3 bases and J by 5 bases, with 10 bases of the junction left unmatched. CDR3 sequence reads: CASSFLQGAGWTEAFF. CDR3 coding DNA: TGTGCCAGCAGCTTTCTACAGGGGGCGGGGTGGACTGAAGCTTTCTTT.

This clonotype was observed a handful of times. The CDR3 loop is CATSRGGGLSTDTQYF. The CDR3 bases are TGTGCCACCAGCAGAGGGGGGGGACTCTCCACAGATACGCAGTATTTT. This chain uses TRBV15 with TRBJ2-3, with 7 nucleotides matching TRBD2. V lost 1 base, J lost 2 bases, and 6 bases stayed unmatched. CDR1 and CDR2 (germline): LNHNV, YYDKDF (reference sequence). The length of the CDR3 is 16 residues.

Only a few counts were recorded for this clonotype. The CDR3 DNA is TGTGCCAGCAGCTATCAGATGAACACTGAAGCTTTCTTT. Translating gives CASSYQMNTEAFF. The rearrangement joins TRBV5-5 to TRBJ1-1; no clear D gene. Trimming stripped 3 bases from V and 0 bases from J, with 6 bases between. Germline CDR1 SGHKS, CDR2 YYEKEE (reference sequence). The CDR3 has 13 residues.

CDR3 nucleotide sequence: TGCAGTGCCCTTGGGACAGGGACACACGATACGCAGTATTTT. Its translation is CSALGTGTHDTQYF. The chain uses TRBV20-1 and TRBJ2-3, with 9 bases lining up with TRBD1. The CDR3 has 14 residues. The junction had 10 bases not matched to a gene; V was cut back by 6 bases and J by 6 bases. CDR1 is DFQATT and CDR2 is SNEGSKA in the germline V gene (reference sequence).

This clonotype was observed at least ten times. This chain uses TRBV6-5 with TRBJ1-2; possible D gene TRBD1, 5 bases. V was trimmed by 0 bases and J by 4 bases, leaving 9 bases between them. Germline-derived CDR1 and CDR2 are MNHEY and SVGAGI. The CDR3 consists of 14 residues. This CDR3 is CASSYSSGTYGYTF. For the CDR3, the DNA is TGTGCCAGCAGTTACTCGAGCGGGACCTATGGCTACACCTTC.

The V call is TRBV7-9, the J call TRBJ2-2, with D hard to call. The CDR3 runs to 14 residues. With 4 bases removed from V and 0 bases from J, the gap between germline ends came to 6 bases. Looked up from germline, CDR1 is SEHNR and CDR2 is FQNEAQ (reference sequence). The CDR3 protein is CASSSLANTGELFF. CDR3 bases: TGTGCCAGCAGCTCTCTAGCGAACACCGGGGAGCTGTTTTTT.

This clonotype was observed at least ten times. The CDR3 region has the DNA TGTGCCAGCAGCCAACTAGGCACAGATACGCAGTATTTT. This codes for CASSQLGTDTQYF. The V gene is TRBV4-2, the J gene TRBJ2-3; no reliable D call. Trimming took off 2 bases at V and 1 base at J, with 4 bases between the two ends. Germline CDR1 LGHNA, CDR2 YNFKEQ. This CDR3 is 13 amino acids long.

This clonotype has just a few counts. The chain recombines TRBV19 with TRBJ2-2; D not resolved. The ends were cut back, 6 bases at V and 2 bases at J, with 7 bases in the middle. CDR1 LNHDA and CDR2 SQIVND come from the germline V gene (reference sequence). This CDR3 comprises 13 residues. The CDR3 DNA reads TGTGCCAGTAGGGTGGGTAACACCGGGGAGCTGTTTTTT. It codes for CASRVGNTGELFF.

This clonotype was seen more than once but under ten times. This chain joins TRBV20-1 and TRBJ2-1; 14 bases are a match to TRBD2. With 6 bases clipped from V and 9 bases from J, the junction kept 4 bases outside the gene matches. Germline CDR1 reads DFQATT; CDR2 reads SNEGSKA (reference sequence). The CDR3 has 13 amino acids. CDR3 nucleotides: TGCAGTGCAAAGGGACTAGCGGGAGCTGAGCAGTTCTTC. Its translation is CSAKGLAGAEQFF.

The rearrangement uses TRBV12-3 or TRBV12-4 and TRBJ2-1; D may be TRBD2 (7 bases). V gave up 6 bases and J gave up 5 bases, with 8 bases separating them. The CDR3 sequence is 12 residues long. DNA of the CDR3: TGTGCCAGCAGGGGGGGGCACAATGAGCAGTTCTTC. This sequence encodes CASRGGHNEQFF.

This clonotype turned up a few times. The CDR3 bases are TGTGCCAGCAGCTTCTCAGGGGGCGTGGGTCAGCCCCAGCATTTT. Residues: CASSFSGGVGQPQHF. V usage is TRBV11-2 and J usage is TRBJ1-5, with 8 bases aligning to TRBD1. Germline assignment: CDR1 SGHAT and CDR2 FQNNGV. The V gene end was trimmed by 3 bases and the J gene end by 6 bases; junction bases not matched to a gene: 7. This CDR3 comprises 15 residues.

This rearrangement joins TRBV5-1 to TRBJ2-3; TRBD2 matches 8 bases. V trimming: 1 base; J trimming: 2 bases; junction bases outside the gene matches: 6. Germline V gene lookup returns CDR1 SGHRS and CDR2 YFSETQ. The length of the CDR3 is 16 residues. The CDR3: CASSLIGRGATDTQYF. The CDR3, as DNA: TGCGCCAGCAGCTTGATCGGGCGGGGGGCCACAGATACGCAGTATTTT.

Only a few counts were recorded for this clonotype. The chain has TRBV10-3 and TRBJ1-1, with D possibly matching TRBD1 (5 bases). This CDR3 is built from 13 residues. V lost 6 bases and J 6 bases, leaving 14 bases between the germline ends. The germline V gene encodes CDR1 ENHRY and CDR2 SYGVKD. CDR3 protein: CAIRLEGMSEAFF. In DNA, the CDR3 is TGTGCCATCAGATTGGAGGGGATGTCTGAAGCTTTCTTT.

This clonotype was counted many times. The V call is TRBV7-2, the J call TRBJ1-1; D is ambiguous. The CDR3 runs 13 residues. Germline values: CDR1 SGHTA, CDR2 FQGNSA. Trimming removed 4 bases at V and 1 base at J, with 7 bases between. Here the CDR3 reads CASSSNRNTEAFF. As DNA, the CDR3 is TGTGCCAGCAGCTCCAACCGGAACACTGAAGCTTTCTTT.

The rearrangement joins TRBV15 to TRBJ2-1; TRBD1 or TRBD2 may be the D gene (6 bases each). Trimming took off 3 bases at V and 6 bases at J, with 18 bases between the two ends. Germline loops: CDR1 LNHNV, CDR2 YYDKDF (reference sequence). This CDR3 contains 16 residues. The CDR3 DNA reads as TGTGCCACCAGCAGCGGCCCACGGGGGCGCGGCAATGAGCAGTTCTTC. Its translation: CATSSGPRGRGNEQFF. The full variable domain, with the rest looked up from reference TRBV15 and TRBJ2-1, is DAMVIQNPRYQVTQFGKPVTLSCSQTLNHNVMYWYQQKSSQAPKLLFHYYDKDFNNEADTPDNFQSRRPNTSFCFLDIRSPGLGDTAMYLCATSSGPRGRGNEQFFGPGTRLTVL.

This clonotype was observed at least ten times. This chain connects TRBV20-1 to TRBJ2-2; 8 nucleotides align to TRBD2. Per germline, CDR1 DFQATT and CDR2 SNEGSKA (reference sequence). The length of the CDR3 is 15 residues. V lost 6 bases to trimming and J lost 3 bases; unmatched junction nucleotides: 9. Here the CDR3 reads CSAREAGVHTGELFF. The CDR3 DNA is TGCAGTGCCAGGGAAGCGGGAGTACACACCGGGGAGCTGTTTTTT.

This rearrangement joins TRBV5-4 to TRBJ2-7, with TRBD1 matching 7 bases. Trimming cost V 6 bases and J 2 bases; bases outside gene matches: 5. Germline CDR1 and CDR2: SGHNT and YYREEE (reference sequence). The CDR3 has 13 residues. This CDR3 reads CASTPDRAYEQYF. CDR3 DNA sequence: TGTGCCAGCACCCCCGACAGGGCCTACGAGCAGTACTTC. The full variable domain, in which reference TRBV5-4 and TRBJ2-7 provide the parts outside the CDR3, is ETGVTQSPTHLIKTRGQQVTLRCSSQSGHNTVSWYQQALGQGPQFIFQYYREEENGRGNFPPRFSGLQFPNYSSELNVNALELDDSALYLCASTPDRAYEQYFGPGTRLTVT.

This rearrangement joins TRBV5-1 to TRBJ1-1; the match to TRBD1 covers 7 bases. From germline, CDR1 is SGHRS and CDR2 YFSETQ. The CDR3 length is 14 residues. After removal of 3 bases from V and 4 bases from J, the junction contained 6 bases not matched to a gene. The CDR3 spells CASSSIQGSTEAFF. The CDR3 DNA is TGCGCCAGCAGCTCGATACAGGGGAGCACTGAAGCTTTCTTT.